This entry concerns a single T cell receptor beta chain. Its antigen is not known. Germline CDR1 is LNHDA and CDR2 is SQIVND (reference sequence). V lost 6 bases, J lost 3 bases, and 12 bases lay in between. This CDR3 comprises 14 residues. Using immunoSEQ multiplex PCR, the repertoire was profiled, and TCRdb retains in-frame clones only, with some absent. In the table there are 75,000 to 80,000 clones, around nine tenths of which are singletons. The data derive from a study of OX40 agonist ivuxolimab in advanced cancers. Study at large: Patients with hepatocellular carcinoma, melanoma, renal cell or head and neck cancer made up the dose-escalation patients.

Study-wide findings and caveats: There was clonal expansion of CD4+ and CD8+ blood T cells by week 6 at 0.1 to 3.0 mg/kg. The study found that CD8+ T cells averaged more expanded clones than CD4+. Antigen specificity of clonally expanded peripheral T cells was not established.

This TCR was recovered from an adult with an advanced solid tumor such as melanoma, head and neck, liver or kidney cancer. V is TRBV19 and J is TRBJ1-5, with D possibly TRBD1 on 5 matching bases. This specimen consisted of CD4+ or CD8+ T cells sorted from blood, obtained in a trial of the OX40 agonist ivuxolimab. CDR3 in DNA: TGTGCCAGTAGGAACCAGGGTTACAATCAGCCCCAGCATTTT. Translated: CASRNQGYNQPQHF.